This T cell receptor beta chain came from a study of shared clonotypes between healthy human individuals. About the research overall: For every donor, three CD4 naive, three CD4 memory, two CD8 naive and one CD8 memory plates were used.

Sequencing was performed with immunoSEQ multiplex PCR; in TCRdb, only in-frame clones are kept and a portion is missing. Here the sample spans approximately 2.4 million clones, nearly 97% being singletons. The CDR3 is 17 residues long. Findings of the study overall: Shared clonotypes: 4.5% to 5% naive CD4, under 4% naive CD8, 2% to 2.5% memory CD4, 0.4% memory CD8. Among donors, sharing of clonotypes was expected to be affected by sequencing depth. What naive subsets generally showed was a larger estimated richness than memory subsets showed.

Concerning this clone: Its antigen is unidentified.

The source is a man younger than 30 in good health. What was sequenced was naive CD4+ T cells sorted from blood. As for subset: CD45RA+ positively selected. The chain uses TRBV21-1 and TRBJ2-3; TRBD2 reflects the table's D call only, with no check against the DNA. TRBV21-1 is shown as a pseudogene. CDR3 DNA: TGTGCCAGCAGCGACGGGATGTACTCGCCCTTCACAGATACGCAGTATTTT. This sequence encodes CASSDGMYSPFTDTQYF.